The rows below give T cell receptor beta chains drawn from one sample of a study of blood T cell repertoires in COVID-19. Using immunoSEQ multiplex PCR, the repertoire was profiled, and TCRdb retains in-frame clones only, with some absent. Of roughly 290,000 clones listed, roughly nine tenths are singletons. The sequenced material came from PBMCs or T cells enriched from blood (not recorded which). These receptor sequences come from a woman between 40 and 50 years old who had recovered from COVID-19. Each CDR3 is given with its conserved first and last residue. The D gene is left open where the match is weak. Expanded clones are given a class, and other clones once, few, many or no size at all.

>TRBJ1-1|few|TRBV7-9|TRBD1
TGTGCCAGCCTTTTGACAGGGACGAACACTGAAGCTTTCTTT
CASLLTGTNTEAFF
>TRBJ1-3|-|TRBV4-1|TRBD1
TGCGCCAGCAGCCAAGTTTTCGGGACAGGGGTTTTGGCTGGAAACACCATATATTTT
CASSQVFGTGVLAGNTIYF
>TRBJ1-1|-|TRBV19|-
TGTGCCAGTAGTATGTCGGAGGAAGCTTTCTTT
CASSMSEEAFF
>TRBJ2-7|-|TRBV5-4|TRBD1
TGTGCCAGCAGCTTGAGACAGGGTCGGGAGCAGTACTTC
CASSLRQGREQYF
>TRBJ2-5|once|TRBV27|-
TGTGCCAGCAGACCCAGGACTCTCCCTGAGACCCAGTACTTC
CASRPRTLPETQYF
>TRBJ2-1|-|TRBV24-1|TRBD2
TGTGCCACCAGTGAACCTAGCGGGAGTTTTGAGCAGTTCTTC
CATSEPSGSFEQFF
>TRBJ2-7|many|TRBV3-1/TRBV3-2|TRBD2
TGTGCCAGCAGCCAGGGGCGGGAGGGCCCCCACGAGCAGTACTTC
CASSQGREGPHEQYF
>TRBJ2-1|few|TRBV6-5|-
TGTGCCAGCCGCGATTATTCGAGCTCCTACAATGAGCAGTTCTTC
CASRDYSSSYNEQFF
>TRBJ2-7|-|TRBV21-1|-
TGTGCCAGCAGCAAGTTCCGACAGCCTTCCTACGAGCAGTACTTC
CASSKFRQPSYEQYF
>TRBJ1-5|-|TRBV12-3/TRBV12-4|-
TGTGCCAGCAGCCCCCGGGTCCAGCCCCAGCATTTT
CASSPRVQPQHF
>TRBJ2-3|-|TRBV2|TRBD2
TGTGCCAGCAACAGACTAGCGGGAGGTCCAGATACGCAGTATTTT
CASNRLAGGPDTQYF
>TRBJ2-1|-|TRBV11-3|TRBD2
TGTGCCAGCAGCCGGATTTCGGGAGCGGGAGGAGCGAATGAGCAGTTCTTC
CASSRISGAGGANEQFF
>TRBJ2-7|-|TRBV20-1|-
TGCAGTGCTATGCAGGCCTACGAGCAGTACTTC
CSAMQAYEQYF
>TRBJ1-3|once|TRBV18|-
TGTGCCAGCTCACCAGACAGATCCTCTGGAAACACCATATATTTT
CASSPDRSSGNTIYF
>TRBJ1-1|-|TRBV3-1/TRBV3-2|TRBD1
TGTGCCAGCAGCCATCTGACAGGGGTCCCCCTGAGGAACACTGAAGCTTTCTTT
CASSHLTGVPLRNTEAFF
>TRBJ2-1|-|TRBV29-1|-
TGCAGCGTTGAGGGGAGCTCCTACAATGAGCAGTTCTTC
CSVEGSSYNEQFF
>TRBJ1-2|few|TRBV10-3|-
TGTGCCATCAGTGAATGGGGGGATGGCTATGGCTACACCTTC
CAISEWGDGYGYTF
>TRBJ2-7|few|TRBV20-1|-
TGCAGTGCGGGAGTCAAGTACTTC
CSAGVKYF
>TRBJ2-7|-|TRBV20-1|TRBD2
TGCAGTGCTGGGACTAGCGGTAGGGAGTGCTTC
CSAGTSGRECF
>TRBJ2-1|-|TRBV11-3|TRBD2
TGTGCCAGCAGCACGGGGGGGACTAGCGGTTACAATGAGCAGTTCTTC
CASSTGGTSGYNEQFF
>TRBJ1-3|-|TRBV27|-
TGTGCCAGCAGGGAACAGGGTTCGGGAAACACCATATATTTT
CASREQGSGNTIYF
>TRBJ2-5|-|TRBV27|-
TGTGCCAGCAGTTTAAGCAGGGGCTTGGTGAAGACCCAGTACTTC
CASSLSRGLVKTQYF
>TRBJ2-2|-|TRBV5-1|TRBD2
TGCGCCAGCAGCTTGGCAGCGGGGCTATACACCGGGGAGCTGTTTTTT
CASSLAAGLYTGELFF
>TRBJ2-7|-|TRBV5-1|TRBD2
TGCGCCAGCAGCTTGACTAGCGGGAGCAACGAGCAGTACTTC
CASSLTSGSNEQYF
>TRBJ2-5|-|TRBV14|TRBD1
TGTGCCAGCAGCCAACACTACGGACAGGGGCCCGGAGGGGGAGAGACCCAGTACTTC
CASSQHYGQGPGGGETQYF
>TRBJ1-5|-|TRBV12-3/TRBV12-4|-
TGTGCCAGCCTCCCCCATCAGCCCCAGCATTTT
CASLPHQPQHF
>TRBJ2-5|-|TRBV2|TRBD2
TGTGCCAGCAGGGACGGACTAGCGGGAGTAGAGACCCAGTACTTC
CASRDGLAGVETQYF
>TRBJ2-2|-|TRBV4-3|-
TGCGCCAGCAGCCAAGAGTCGGGGGGCCACACCGGGGAGCTGTTTTTT
CASSQESGGHTGELFF
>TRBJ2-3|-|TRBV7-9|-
TGTGCCAGCAGCCCGGCAGGGTACCGCACAGATACGCAGTATTTT
CASSPAGYRTDTQYF
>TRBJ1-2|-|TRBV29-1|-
TGCAGCGTTGAGCGGCAGGGAGGAGGTGGCTACACCTTC
CSVERQGGGGYTF
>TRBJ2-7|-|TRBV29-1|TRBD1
TGCAGCGTCGAACAGGGGTACTCCTACGAGCAGTACTTC
CSVEQGYSYEQYF